Following are 8 T cell receptor beta chains from one sample sequenced in a study of blood T cell repertoires in COVID-19. Repertoires were generated with immunoSEQ multiplex PCR, while TCRdb's copy carries only in-frame clones and drops some. The top ten clones hold 2.5% to 3.5% of a sample with fewer than 300,000 clones, approximately 77% of them seen once. Sequences were obtained from peripheral blood. All receptors derive from a woman aged 18-35 years with acute or convalescent COVID-19.

The rearrangement uses TRBV19 and TRBJ2-1, with 11 bases matching TRBD2. The germline V gene encodes CDR1 LNHDA and CDR2 SQIVND (reference sequence). J lost 7 bases, V lost 9 bases, and 8 bases had no gene match. CDR3 size: 14 residues. Here the CDR3 reads CASTLAGGLNEQFF. The DNA of the CDR3 is TGTGCCAGCACCTTAGCGGGAGGGCTGAATGAGCAGTTCTTC.

This clone was seen a few times. V and J are TRBV3-1 (or the pseudogene TRBV3-2) and TRBJ2-7; TRBD2 agrees at 10 bases. The CDR3 is 14 residues long. Germline CDR1 and CDR2: LGHDT and YNNKEL (reference sequence). With 4 bases clipped from V and 5 bases from J, the junction kept 5 bases outside the gene matches. CDR3 sequence (DNA): TGTGCCAGCAGCCTCACAGCGGGAGGGGACGAGCAGTACTTC. Protein sequence: CASSLTAGGDEQYF.

This clone showed up just a few times. The chain joins TRBV24-1 to TRBJ1-2, with no clear D. CDR1 and CDR2 (germline): KGHDR, SFDVKD. CDR3 length: 14 residues. V was cut by 2 bases and J by 5 bases, with 11 bases left in between. As DNA, the CDR3 is TGTGCCACCAGTGATTATTACCGGGAATATGGCTACACCTTC. Its protein product is CATSDYYREYGYTF.

The V call is TRBV19, the J call TRBJ2-7, with TRBD2 matching over 8 bases. CDR3 length: 15 residues. The V gene's germline CDR1 is LNHDA and CDR2 SQIVND (reference sequence). Trimming at V came to 3 bases and at J to 0 bases, leaving 4 bases not matched to a gene. The CDR3 protein is CASSIIGTSSYEQYF. CDR3 DNA sequence: TGTGCCAGTAGTATTATCGGGACTAGCTCCTACGAGCAGTACTTC.

The chain has TRBV11-2 and TRBJ2-7, with D possibly matching TRBD1 (5 bases). Trimming stripped 2 bases from V and 2 bases from J, with 10 bases between. This CDR3 is 14 amino acids long. Looked up from germline, CDR1 is SGHAT and CDR2 is FQNNGV. The CDR3 loop is CASSLSQGPYEQYF. In nucleotides, the CDR3 is TGTGCCAGCAGCTTAAGCCAGGGCCCCTACGAGCAGTACTTC.

The V and J genes are TRBV7-3 and TRBJ2-3; a possible D gene is TRBD1 (6 bases). Deletions cut 0 bases from V and 3 bases from J, with 10 bases between. Germline CDR1 is SGHTA and CDR2 is FQGTGA. The CDR3 length is 15 residues. For the CDR3, the DNA is TGTGCCAGCAGCTTAACGTTCAGGGGAACAGATACGCAGTATTTT. It codes for CASSLTFRGTDTQYF.

V usage is TRBV28 and J usage is TRBJ2-3, with D possibly matching TRBD1 (6 bases). Germline CDR1 MDHEN, CDR2 SYDVKM. V shed 2 bases and J shed 3 bases, with 12 bases lying between them. This CDR3 is built from 15 residues. The CDR3 loop reads CASSLNRAGTDTQYF. CDR3 sequence (DNA): TGTGCCAGCAGTTTAAACAGGGCCGGTACAGATACGCAGTATTTT. The variable domain in full, with the rest retrieved from reference TRBV28 and TRBJ2-3, is DVKVTQSSRYLVKRTGEKVFLECVQDMDHENMFWYRQDPGLGLRLIYFSYDVKMKEKGDIPEGYSVSREKKERFSLILESASTNQTSMYLCASSLNRAGTDTQYFGPGTRLTVL.

J is TRBJ2-1 and V is TRBV6-5; 14 bases agree with TRBD2. Losses at the gene ends were 5 bases for V and 9 bases for J; bases not matched to a gene: 6. The V gene's germline CDR1 is MNHEY and CDR2 SVGAGI. CDR3 length equals 15 residues. CDR3 protein: CASSPGTSGSSEQFF. In DNA form, the CDR3 reads TGTGCCAGCAGTCCCGGGACTAGCGGGAGTAGTGAGCAGTTCTTC.